This T cell receptor (beta chain) was observed in a study of response to subunit inactivated influenza vaccine. Regarding the study as a whole: Few new T cells, the authors suggested, are recruited by each seasonal influenza vaccination.

In its sample, this clonotype was seen a few times. What it recognizes is unknown. MiXCR, run by TCRdb on the RT-PCR reads, gives a single entry per CDR3 protein. This table holds hundreds of thousands of distinct CDR3 sequences, around 8% found once. The V gene's germline CDR1 is MGHDK and CDR2 SYGVNS. V lost 1 base and J 0 bases, leaving 13 bases between the germline ends. This CDR3 comprises 17 residues. J is TRBJ2-1 and V is TRBV25-1, with TRBD1 as a possible D gene (5 bases). The receptor's source is a man between 50 and 75 years old who received an inactivated influenza vaccine. The source material was PBMCs from blood, sampled less than 30 months after vaccination. This CDR3 reads CASSEWGGDDSYNEQFF. The DNA for the CDR3 is TGTGCCAGCAGTGAATGGGGCGGTGATGACTCCTACAATGAGCAGTTCTTC. The full variable domain, in which reference TRBV25-1 and TRBJ2-1 provide the parts outside the CDR3, is EADIYQTPRYLVIGTGKKITLECSQTMGHDKMYWYQQDPGMELHLIHYSYGVNSTEKGDLSSESTVSRIRTEHFPLTLESARPSHTSQYLCASSEWGGDDSYNEQFFGPGTRLTVL.